The source of this T cell receptor beta chain is a study of T cell changes during pregnancy in multiple sclerosis. In the case of this clone: At the DNA level, this CDR3 is encoded by other sequences in the same sample as well.

Germline V lookup: CDR1 LGHNA, CDR2 YSLEER. The CDR3 length is 15 residues. Trimming stripped 0 bases from V and 4 bases from J, with 12 bases between. Using immunoSEQ multiplex PCR, the repertoire was profiled, and TCRdb retains in-frame clones only, with some absent. The sample carries 43,000 or so clones, around 93% recorded once. This clonotype was obtained from a female donor with multiple sclerosis, enrolled in a pregnancy study. Sequenced material: peripheral blood, taken in the third trimester of pregnancy. V usage is TRBV4-3 and J usage is TRBJ1-2; D call uncertain. The chain's CDR3 is CASSQEMTGIYGYTF. The CDR3 DNA sequence: TGCGCCAGCAGCCAAGAGATGACGGGGATCTATGGCTACACCTTC.